Detailed here is one T cell receptor beta chain. This entry comes from a study of a mutant IDH1 vaccine in newly diagnosed glioma. Repertoires were generated with immunoSEQ multiplex PCR, while TCRdb's copy carries only in-frame clones and drops some. The sample lists roughly 41,000 clones, about 78% seen once, with just over 9% in the top ten. Noted time point: baseline, week 1 (first vaccination visit). Noted treatment: pre-vaccination baseline after standard-of-care therapy. The donor cohort comprised cases of new WHO grade 3 or 4 IDH1-mutant, ATRX-lost astrocytoma. There are 12 residues in the CDR3. The germline CDR1 and CDR2 sequences are MNHNY and SVGAGI (reference sequence). V was trimmed by 2 bases and J by 11 bases, leaving 10 bases between them.

The origin of this receptor is a man aged 35-49 years with glioma. Some clones in this sample may be carry-over from other donors' samples. This chain uses TRBV6-6 with TRBJ2-1, with D unclear. This specimen consisted of PBMCs, obtained from a glioma patient treated with radiotherapy, temozolomide or both. The CDR3 region has the DNA TGTGCCAGCAGTTACGCATTGGTTCAGCAGTTCTTC. Translating it yields CASSYALVQQFF.